The clone carrying this TCR beta chain has just a few counts. The data were taken from a study of shared clonotypes between healthy human individuals. Germline V gene data show CDR1 as SGHKS and CDR2 as YYEKEE (reference sequence). V lost 2 bases to trimming and J lost 8 bases, with 7 bases between them. The CDR3 totals 12 residues. Assay: immunoSEQ multiplex PCR; the TCRdb copy retains only in-frame clones and omits some. The repertoire has some 2,500,000 clones, 92% of them found once; the top ten carry 0.37%. The chain carries TRBV5-5 and TRBJ1-4; no firm D call. This receptor was identified in a man younger than 35 in good health. Some clones in this sample may be carry-over from other donors' samples. Sequences were obtained from naive CD4+ T cells from PBMCs. Subset here: CD45RA+ positively selected. The DNA of the CDR3 is TGTGCCAGCAGCTTTACAGACGAAAAACTGTTTTTT. Translating gives CASSFTDEKLFF. Based on the CDR3 plus reference TRBV5-5 and TRBJ1-4, the full variable domain is DAGVTQSPTHLIKTRGQQVTLRCSPISGHKSVSWYQQVLGQGPQFIFQYYEKEERGRGNFPDRFSARQFPNYSSELNVNALLLGDSALYLCASSFTDEKLFFGSGTQLSVL.